The present T cell receptor (beta chain) was sequenced within a study of blood T cell repertoires in COVID-19. Overall study context: Acute and convalescent COVID-19 samples came from the United States, Italy and Spain.

This clone was seen a few times. Measured with immunoSEQ multiplex PCR; TCRdb has only the in-frame clones, and not every one. The sample includes around 140,000 clones, roughly 89% of them seen just once. Trimming cost V 6 bases and J 5 bases, with 14 bases left between them. CDR3 length: 13 residues. CDR1 is SNHLY, CDR2 FYNNEI, per germline. The sample consisted of peripheral blood. The V and J genes are TRBV2 and TRBJ2-7; a weak D match, TRBD1 (6 bases). The TCR comes from a man aged 55 to 70 with COVID-19, enrolled during active disease. CDR3 in DNA: TGTGCCAGCAGGGTACAGGGCGTCAACGAGCAGTACTTC. Translating gives CASRVQGVNEQYF.